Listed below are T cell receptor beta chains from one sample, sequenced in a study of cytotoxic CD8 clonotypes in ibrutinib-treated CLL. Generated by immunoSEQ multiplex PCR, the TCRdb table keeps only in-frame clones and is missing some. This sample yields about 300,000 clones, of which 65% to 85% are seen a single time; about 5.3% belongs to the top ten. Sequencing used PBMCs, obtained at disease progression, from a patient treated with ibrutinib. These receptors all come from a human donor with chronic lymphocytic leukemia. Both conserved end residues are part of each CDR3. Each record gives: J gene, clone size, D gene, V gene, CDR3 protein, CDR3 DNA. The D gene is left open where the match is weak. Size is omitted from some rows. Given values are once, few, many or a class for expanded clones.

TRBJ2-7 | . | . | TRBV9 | CASSVEGVAYEQYF | TGTGCCAGCAGCGTAGAGGGGGTGGCCTACGAGCAGTACTTC
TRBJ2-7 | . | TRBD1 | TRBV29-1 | CSGTGLSYEQYF | TGCAGCGGGACAGGCCTCTCCTACGAGCAGTACTTC
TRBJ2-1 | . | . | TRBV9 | CASSPAFSKGYNEQFF | TGTGCCAGCAGCCCCGCCTTCTCTAAGGGGTACAATGAGCAGTTCTTC
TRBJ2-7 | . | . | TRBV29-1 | CSAAHGSYEQYF | TGCAGCGCTGCCCACGGATCCTACGAGCAGTACTTC
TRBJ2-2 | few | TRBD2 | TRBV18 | CASSVTSGTNGELFF | TGTGCCAGCTCCGTGACTAGCGGGACTAACGGGGAGCTGTTTTTT
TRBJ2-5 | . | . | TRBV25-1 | CASSPGAGETQYF | TGTGCCAGCTCTCCAGGGGCCGGGGAGACCCAGTACTTC
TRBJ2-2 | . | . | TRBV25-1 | CASSDQGGAGWTGELFF | TGTGCCAGCAGTGACCAGGGGGGGGCAGGATGGACCGGGGAGCTGTTTTTT
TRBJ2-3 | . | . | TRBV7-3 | CASSPPTQTSTDTQYF | TGTGCCAGCAGCCCGCCGACTCAAACTAGCACAGATACGCAGTATTTT
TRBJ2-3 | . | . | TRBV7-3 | CASSLNRSINTDTQYF | TGTGCCAGCAGCTTAAACCGGTCCATTAACACAGATACGCAGTATTTT
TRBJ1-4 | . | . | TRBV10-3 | CATGGFNEKLFF | TGTGCCACGGGGGGCTTCAATGAAAAACTGTTTTTT
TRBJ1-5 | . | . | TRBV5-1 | CASSLGAGDNQPQHF | TGCGCCAGCAGCTTGGGGGCAGGGGACAATCAGCCCCAGCATTTT
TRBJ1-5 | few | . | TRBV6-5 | CASIFSQPTQPQHF | TGTGCCAGCATTTTCTCCCAGCCTACTCAGCCCCAGCATTTT
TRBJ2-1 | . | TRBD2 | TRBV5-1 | CASSLEVAGGPYNEQFF | TGCGCCAGCAGCTTGGAGGTAGCGGGAGGACCTTACAATGAGCAGTTCTTC
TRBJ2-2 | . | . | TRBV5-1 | CASSLARVTGELFF | TGCGCCAGCAGCTTGGCCCGAGTTACCGGGGAGCTGTTTTTT